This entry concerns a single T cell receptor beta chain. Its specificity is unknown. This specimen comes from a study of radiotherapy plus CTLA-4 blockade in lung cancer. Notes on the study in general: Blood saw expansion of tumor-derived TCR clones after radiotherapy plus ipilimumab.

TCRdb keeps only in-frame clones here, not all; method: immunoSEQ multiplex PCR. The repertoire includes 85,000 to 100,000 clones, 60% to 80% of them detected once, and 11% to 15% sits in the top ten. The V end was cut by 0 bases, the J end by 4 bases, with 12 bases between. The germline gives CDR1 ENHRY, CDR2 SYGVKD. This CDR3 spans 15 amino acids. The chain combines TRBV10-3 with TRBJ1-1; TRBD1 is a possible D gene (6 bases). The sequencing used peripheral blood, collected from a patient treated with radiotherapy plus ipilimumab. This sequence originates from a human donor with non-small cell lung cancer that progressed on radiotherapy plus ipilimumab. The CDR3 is CAISESEGGGTEAFF. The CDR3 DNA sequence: TGTGCCATCAGTGAGTCGGAGGGAGGGGGCACTGAAGCTTTCTTT.